The present T cell receptor beta chain was sequenced within a study of cytomegalovirus exposure and HLA in healthy donors. Across the study: From donors who were HLA-typed, an early data release held around 80 million unique TCRs.

A multiplex PCR was run with 60 Vbeta primers and 13 Jbeta primers. Produced via immunoSEQ multiplex PCR; TCRdb's table is partial and in-frame only. Of 100,000 to 150,000 clones detected, 70% to 85% appear once; the ten largest clones hold 4.2%. The CDR3 length is 15 residues. V dropped 2 bases and J dropped 1 base, with 12 bases sitting between them. Per germline, CDR1 SGHRS and CDR2 YFSETQ. The chain employs TRBV5-1 and TRBJ1-1, with D perhaps matching TRBD1 (5 bases). Sequences were obtained from PBMCs. This sequence was found in a male donor in good health and CMV-seropositive. The CDR3 here is CASSLAGLENTEAFF. The CDR3 nucleotides are TGCGCCAGCAGCTTAGCAGGGCTGGAGAACACTGAAGCTTTCTTT.